These T cell receptor beta chains were read from a single sample in a study of T cell responses to AZD1222 COVID-19 vaccine. Produced via immunoSEQ multiplex PCR; TCRdb's table is partial and in-frame only. The sample consists of over 70,000 clones, 60% to 85% of them appearing once. Sequences were derived from peripheral blood, sampled 28 days after the second dose of the MenACWY control vaccine. Receptors originate from an adult who received the MenACWY meningococcal vaccine as a control. CDR3s include the opening cysteine and the closing phenylalanine or tryptophan. A D gene is named only where the DNA matches it firmly. Expanded clones get a size class; other rows say once, few or many, or leave the size out.

j_call v_call clone_size d_call cdr3_nt cdr3_aa
TRBJ1-5 TRBV12-3/TRBV12-4 - - TGTGCCAGCAGTGGGGGGTGGGGGGAGCCCCAGCATTTT CASSGGWGEPQHF
TRBJ1-6 TRBV30 - - TGTGCCTGGAGGACGGAAAGGGACTCACCCCTCCACTTT CAWRTERDSPLHF
TRBJ2-3 TRBV7-3 once - TGTGCCAGCAGCTTAAGAGACCCGGCTGATACGCAGTATTTT CASSLRDPADTQYF
TRBJ2-5 TRBV5-1 - - TGCGCCAGCAGCGAAACGGGGTTGGTGGAGACCCAGTACTTC CASSETGLVETQYF
TRBJ1-1 TRBV19 - - TGTGCCAGTGCCTGGCGAGAGGGTAGCACTGAAGCTTTCTTT CASAWREGSTEAFF
TRBJ1-2 TRBV12-3/TRBV12-4 - TRBD1 TGTGCCAGCAGTTACGGGACAGGGGGCGGCTACACCTTC CASSYGTGGGYTF
TRBJ1-5 TRBV19 - - TGTGCCAGTAGTATACCGACAGGCAATCAGCCCCAGCATTTT CASSIPTGNQPQHF
TRBJ2-3 TRBV6-2/TRBV6-3 - TRBD2 TGTGCCAGCAGTCGGACTAGCGGGGACCTCTGGGATACGCAGTATTTT CASSRTSGDLWDTQYF
TRBJ1-1 TRBV21-1 - - TGTGCCAGCAGCCCCCCCGGAGGAAGGGACACTGAAGCTTTCTTT CASSPPGGRDTEAFF
TRBJ2-2 TRBV24-1 - TRBD2 TGTGCCACCGGTGGGACTAGCAAAACCGGGGAGCTGTTTTTT CATGGTSKTGELFF
TRBJ2-7 TRBV11-2 - - TGTGCCAGCAGCTTAGGTGGGGTCAGTCTCTTTAGCTCCTACGAGCAGTACTTC CASSLGGVSLFSSYEQYF
TRBJ1-1 TRBV29-1 - - TGCAGCGTTAGAGGAGACATGAACACTGAAGCTTTCTTT CSVRGDMNTEAFF
TRBJ2-3 TRBV2 - - TGTGCCAGCAGTGAAGCGCTGCCCACAGATACGCAGTATTTT CASSEALPTDTQYF
TRBJ1-4 TRBV5-1 - - TGCGCCAGCTCCCCGACCGACACTAATGAAAAACTGTTTTTT CASSPTDTNEKLFF
TRBJ1-1 TRBV6-2/TRBV6-3 - - TGTGCCAGCAGTCAAACGGGGGTAGCGAACACTGAAGCTTTCTTT CASSQTGVANTEAFF
TRBJ1-4 TRBV5-4 - - TGTGCCAGCAGCCTCAAAGGAGGTAACGAAAAACTGTTTTTT CASSLKGGNEKLFF
TRBJ1-1 TRBV19 - - TGTGCCAGTAGTCGGACTCGAGGGACTGAAGCTTTCTTT CASSRTRGTEAFF
TRBJ2-3 TRBV5-1 few - TGCGCCAGCAGCCGGGAAGGCAGGGATACGCAGTATTTT CASSREGRDTQYF
TRBJ1-1 TRBV28 - - TGTGCCAGCAGGGAGGGACGCCGTGAAGCTTTCTTT CASREGRREAFF
TRBJ2-6 TRBV18 - - TGTGCCAGCTCACCCACAGGGTCTGGGGCCAACGTCCTGACTTTC CASSPTGSGANVLTF